The entry below describes one T cell receptor (beta chain). Its target is not known. The PCR had 60 Vbeta and 13 Jbeta primers. Sequenced by immunoSEQ multiplex PCR; TCRdb stores in-frame clones only, minus some. The data show 95,000 to 150,000 clones, 65% to 90% seen once. The data stem from a study of cytomegalovirus exposure and HLA in healthy donors. Study results and caveats: Some TCR beta chains (approximately 180 of them) were listed as cytomegalovirus-associated.

Germline V gene data show CDR1 as SEHNR and CDR2 as FQNEAQ (reference sequence). V lost 5 bases and J 3 bases, leaving 19 bases between the germline ends. The CDR3 runs 16 residues. Sequencing input: PBMCs. This receptor was identified in a young man in good health and CMV-seronegative. The chain uses TRBV7-9 and TRBJ1-2; D possibly corresponds to TRBD1 (5 bases). The CDR3 nucleotides read TGTGCCAGCAGCCTTGAGCCGGTGGGGGGACACTATGGCTACACCTTC. This codes for CASSLEPVGGHYGYTF. Combining the CDR3 with reference TRBV7-9 and TRBJ1-2 gives the whole variable domain DTGVSQNPRHKITKRGQNVTFRCDPISEHNRLYWYRQTLGQGPEFLTYFQNEAQLEKSRLLSDRFSAERPKGSFSTLEIQRTEQGDSAMYLCASSLEPVGGHYGYTFGSGTRLTVV.